The present T cell receptor (beta chain) was sequenced within a study of blood T cell repertoires in COVID-19 (dated by TCRdb to 2018 to 2020). About the investigation overall: The collaborator samples originated in the United States, Italy and Spain and spanned the acute and convalescent phases of COVID-19. The dataset comprised deeply sampled blood TCRbeta repertoires from subjects exposed to, actively infected with, or recovered from COVID-19. Where available, HLA class I and class II types were taken from metadata supplied by the sample provider and were not determined by assay-based typing. The repertoires were released in a freely available public database intended as a resource for research on the immune response to SARS-CoV-2. The material from the prospective study consisted of cDNA or gDNA derived from T cells, B-cell-depleted T cells, or PBMCs. The samples were drawn from two sources: the first 160 participants of the ongoing ImmuneRACE study, and over 1,000 subjects contributed by 6 global collaborators. Sample metadata almost always included a de-identified subject ID, COVID-19 status, age in years and sex.

The junction shows trimming of 9 bases on V and 2 bases on J, plus 11 bases between the germline ends. Per the germline V gene, SNHLY is the CDR1 and FYNNEI is the CDR2. The CDR3 runs 12 amino acids, cysteine and phenylalanine included. Only the CDR3 region is kept as DNA, spanning 36 bases read in frame from base 1. The paper's findings and limits, for the study overall: Clinical and demographic metadata were provided uncurated, with the amount varying by source and participant.

Collaborating institutions collected whole blood in K2EDTA tubes following their own protocols. Collaborator samples were shipped for TCRbeta analysis as frozen whole blood, isolated PBMCs, or DNA extracted from either sample type. TCRbeta CDR3 regions were amplified from genomic DNA by means of the immunoSEQ Assay, a bias-controlled multiplex PCR. On the study's bioinformatics: Within the assay, amplification of reference gene primers was used to estimate how many nucleated cells each sample contained. To quantify the absolute abundance of each unique TCRbeta CDR3 rearrangement, sequence reads were collapsed and filtered. Productive Simpson clonality was computed per sample as the square root of Simpson's diversity index over productive rearrangements. TCRdb provides this immuneACCESS table in a form limited to in-frame rearrangements. Some clones are lacking; in checked studies, under half of them reflect an unresolved V gene, and why the rest are absent is not known. The DNA was the basis for D and trimming; V, J and clone size are from that table. This sample lists approximately 120,000 clones; approximately 80% were detected once. 5.5% to 8% of the sample lies in the top ten.

This clone was seen only a few times. Its antigen has not been determined. Base qualities are not provided; no much larger clone lies one nucleotide away. Sequences were obtained from peripheral blood. The sequence was obtained from a woman between 50 and 59 years old with acute or convalescent COVID-19. The chain is made from TRBV2 and TRBJ2-7; TRBD1 is a weak D gene call, 6 bases matching. The CDR3 protein sequence reads: CASSRQAYEQYF. The nucleotide sequence reads as follows: TGTGCCAGTTCAAGACAGGCCTACGAGCAGTACTTC.